A selection of T cell receptor beta chains follows, all from one sample in a study of a mutant IDH1 vaccine in newly diagnosed glioma. These receptors have no identified antigens. Libraries were prepared by immunoSEQ multiplex PCR; TCRdb keeps only in-frame clonotypes and omits some of them. This table holds some 57,000 clones, around 80% found once. This specimen consisted of PBMCs, obtained from a glioma patient whose treatment included an IDH1 peptide vaccine. All receptors come from a woman aged 18-29 years with glioma. Both conserved end residues are part of each CDR3. The order of the fields is clone size, D gene, V gene, J gene, CDR3 DNA, CDR3 protein. The D gene is left open where the match is weak. Size is omitted from some rows. Given values are once, few, many or a class for expanded clones.

few	-	TRBV6-1	TRBJ1-5	TGTGCCAGCAGTGCCTCTGCGGGACGAGGGGGGTATAGCAATCAGCCCCAGCATTTT	CASSASAGRGGYSNQPQHF
-	-	TRBV6-6	TRBJ2-1	TGTGCCAGCAGCTCGACCGACGCGGATGAGCAGTTCTTC	CASSSTDADEQFF
-	TRBD2	TRBV5-4	TRBJ2-1	TGTGCCAGCAGCCCAGGATTAGCGGGGCAGGGTGAGCAGTTCTTC	CASSPGLAGQGEQFF
once	-	TRBV2	TRBJ1-5	TGTGCCAGCAGTGAACCGTGGGCTGCTCAGCCCCAGCATTTT	CASSEPWAAQPQHF
few	-	TRBV7-9	TRBJ1-1	TGTGCCAGCAGCAGAAACACTGAAGCTTTCTTT	CASSRNTEAFF
-	-	TRBV11-2	TRBJ2-5	TGTGCCAGCAGCTTAGCGAGATCTGGGGGGGCCAAGGGAAAGACCCAGTACTTC	CASSLARSGGAKGKTQYF
once	-	TRBV7-9	TRBJ2-5	TGTGCCAGCAGCCCCCGGGTGGGAAGCTGGGCGCAAGAGACCCAGTACTTC	CASSPRVGSWAQETQYF
once	TRBD1	TRBV9	TRBJ1-2	TGTGCCAGCTCTACAGGGGGCGGGTATGGCTACACCTTC	CASSTGGGYGYTF
-	TRBD2	TRBV6-5	TRBJ2-5	TGTGCCAGCAGTTACGCCGGGGGGCAAGAGACCCAGTACTTC	CASSYAGGQETQYF
-	TRBD2	TRBV10-2	TRBJ2-1	TGCGCCAGCAGTGATAGACTAGCGGGAGGGTCCTACAATGAGCAGTTCTTC	CASSDRLAGGSYNEQFF
-	TRBD1	TRBV5-4	TRBJ2-7	TGTGCCAGCGGAAAAGGGATAGGGACAGCTAAATCCTACGAGCAGTACTTC	CASGKGIGTAKSYEQYF
-	-	TRBV11-1	TRBJ1-2	TGTGCCAGCAGCTTCTTCACCGGGCCCCTCTATGGCTACACCTTC	CASSFFTGPLYGYTF
-	TRBD1	TRBV2	TRBJ1-2	TGTGCCAGCACTGCTCCCGGGACAGTCGGTGGCTACACCTTC	CASTAPGTVGGYTF
-	-	TRBV6-5	TRBJ1-5	TGTGCCAGCAGTTACTCAGGCCTACGGAGTCAGCCCCAGCATTTT	CASSYSGLRSQPQHF
-	TRBD1	TRBV11-3	TRBJ2-5	TGTGCCAGCAGCTTAGACCCGGGACAGGGGGGGACCCAGTACTTC	CASSLDPGQGGTQYF
once	-	TRBV6-1	TRBJ2-1	TGTGCCAGCAGTCTTTTGGAGCGGAGGGGGAATGAGCAGTTCTTC	CASSLLERRGNEQFF
once	-	TRBV6-1	TRBJ1-2	TGTGCCAGCAGTGCTGGGAGGGGCTATGGCTACACCTTC	CASSAGRGYGYTF
-	-	TRBV4-3	TRBJ1-2	TGCGCCAGCAGCCAAGACAGGGGCGGAGGCTACACCTTC	CASSQDRGGGYTF
-	-	TRBV19	TRBJ2-7	TGTGCCAGTAGTGAACCCCTACGAACCTACGAGCAGTACTTC	CASSEPLRTYEQYF
-	TRBD1	TRBV5-1	TRBJ2-2	TGCGCCAGCAGCCCCGGACAGGTGCTTGATACCGGGGAGCTGTTTTTT	CASSPGQVLDTGELFF
-	-	TRBV2	TRBJ2-7	TGTGCCAGCAGGGGGGAATACGAGCAGTACTTC	CASRGEYEQYF
-	-	TRBV25-1	TRBJ2-1	TGTGCCAGCAGTGAATCCCGCGGATACAATGAGCAGTTCTTC	CASSESRGYNEQFF
-	-	TRBV6-1	TRBJ1-2	TGTGCCAGCAGTGCTCAGGGAATTTTTGGCTACACCTTC	CASSAQGIFGYTF
-	-	TRBV5-6	TRBJ1-2	TGTGCCAGCACCCCTGGCTTGATTCCAGGGCACTATGGCTACACCTTC	CASTPGLIPGHYGYTF
-	-	TRBV18	TRBJ2-6	TGTGCCAGCTCACCGGACAACTCCTACTCTGGGGCCAACGTCCTGACTTTC	CASSPDNSYSGANVLTF